The rows below give T cell receptor beta chains drawn from one sample of a study of CD8 T cells in Susac syndrome. Each CDR3 protein gets one entry after TCRdb re-called the immunoSEQ multiplex PCR reads with MiXCR. The sample holds about 300,000 distinct CDR3 sequences, roughly 85% seen once. Source material: CD8+ T cells from PBMCs. Source of these receptors: a human donor with multiple sclerosis. Each CDR3 is given with its conserved first and last residue. A D gene is named only where the DNA matches it firmly. The size of a clone is reported for some rows only, either as once, few or many, or as a class for expanded clones.

abundance: NA; d_gene: NA; v_gene: TRBV28; j_gene: TRBJ1-3; CDR3aa: CAIASSGNTIYF; CDR3nt: TGTGCCATCGCGAGCTCTGGAAACACCATATATTTT
abundance: NA; d_gene: TRBD2; v_gene: TRBV27; j_gene: TRBJ2-1; CDR3aa: CASSHGTSGSYNEQFF; CDR3nt: TGTGCCAGCAGTCACGGGACTAGCGGGAGCTACAATGAGCAGTTCTTC
abundance: NA; d_gene: TRBD1; v_gene: TRBV28; j_gene: TRBJ1-1; CDR3aa: CASSFPGQGRFEAFF; CDR3nt: TGTGCCAGCAGTTTTCCGGGACAGGGGAGGTTTGAAGCTTTCTTT
abundance: NA; d_gene: NA; v_gene: TRBV15; j_gene: TRBJ2-5; CDR3aa: CATSRDGSSIQETQYF; CDR3nt: TGTGCCACCAGCAGAGATGGGAGCTCGATCCAAGAGACCCAGTACTTC
abundance: NA; d_gene: TRBD1; v_gene: TRBV4-3; j_gene: TRBJ2-7; CDR3aa: CASSQGVATGGYEQYF; CDR3nt: TGCGCCAGCAGCCAAGGAGTGGCGACAGGGGGCTACGAGCAGTACTTC
abundance: NA; d_gene: TRBD1; v_gene: TRBV28; j_gene: TRBJ1-5; CDR3aa: CATSTGGSNQPQHF; CDR3nt: TGTGCCACATCTACAGGGGGAAGCAATCAGCCCCAGCATTTT
abundance: NA; d_gene: NA; v_gene: TRBV7-9; j_gene: TRBJ1-2; CDR3aa: CASSSPGFLYGYTF; CDR3nt: TGTGCCAGCAGCTCCCCGGGATTTCTTTATGGCTACACCTTC
abundance: NA; d_gene: TRBD2; v_gene: TRBV27; j_gene: TRBJ2-3; CDR3aa: CASSPTPAGDTDTQYF; CDR3nt: TGTGCCAGCAGCCCCACCCCTGCGGGGGACACAGATACGCAGTATTTT
abundance: NA; d_gene: TRBD1; v_gene: TRBV4-3; j_gene: TRBJ1-1; CDR3aa: CASSQDRQGDTEAFF; CDR3nt: TGCGCCAGCAGCCAAGATCGACAGGGGGACACTGAAGCTTTCTTT
abundance: NA; d_gene: TRBD2; v_gene: TRBV20-1; j_gene: TRBJ2-7; CDR3aa: CSAGESGNAYEQYF; CDR3nt: TGCAGTGCTGGAGAAAGCGGGAACGCCTACGAGCAGTACTTC
abundance: NA; d_gene: NA; v_gene: TRBV9; j_gene: TRBJ2-1; CDR3aa: CASSVGDRVSSGIYNEQFF; CDR3nt: TGTGCCAGCAGCGTAGGGGACAGGGTCTCTAGCGGGATCTACAATGAGCAGTTCTTC
abundance: NA; d_gene: NA; v_gene: TRBV7-8; j_gene: TRBJ2-4; CDR3aa: CASSLTGGLGLAKNIQYF; CDR3nt: TGTGCCAGCAGCTTAACAGGAGGACTGGGGCTAGCCAAAAACATTCAGTACTTC
abundance: NA; d_gene: NA; v_gene: TRBV3-1; j_gene: TRBJ2-1; CDR3aa: CASSQDIAEGNEQFF; CDR3nt: TGTGCCAGCAGCCAAGACATAGCCGAGGGTAATGAGCAGTTCTTC
abundance: once; d_gene: TRBD2; v_gene: TRBV5-6; j_gene: TRBJ2-7; CDR3aa: CASSDTTSPTLQGEQYF; CDR3nt: TGTGCCAGCAGCGACACGACTAGCCCCACACTCCAAGGGGAGCAGTACTTC
abundance: NA; d_gene: TRBD1; v_gene: TRBV4-3; j_gene: TRBJ2-1; CDR3aa: CASRKTGDHNEQFF; CDR3nt: TGCGCCAGCAGAAAGACAGGGGACCACAATGAGCAGTTCTTC
abundance: NA; d_gene: NA; v_gene: TRBV7-3; j_gene: TRBJ2-7; CDR3aa: CASSFSPSSSWYEQYF; CDR3nt: TGTGCCAGCAGCTTCTCCCCATCCTCGAGTTGGTACGAGCAGTACTTC
abundance: NA; d_gene: TRBD1; v_gene: TRBV12-3/TRBV12-4; j_gene: TRBJ1-1; CDR3aa: CASNPTGGDTEAFF; CDR3nt: TGTGCCAGCAATCCGACAGGGGGGGACACTGAAGCTTTCTTT
abundance: NA; d_gene: NA; v_gene: TRBV9; j_gene: TRBJ2-6; CDR3aa: CASSWGFGSGANVLTF; CDR3nt: TGTGCCAGCAGCTGGGGTTTCGGCTCTGGGGCCAACGTCCTGACTTTC
abundance: NA; d_gene: NA; v_gene: TRBV14; j_gene: TRBJ1-1; CDR3aa: CASSPQVMNTEAFF; CDR3nt: TGTGCCAGCAGCCCACAGGTCATGAACACTGAAGCTTTCTTT
abundance: NA; d_gene: TRBD1; v_gene: TRBV15; j_gene: TRBJ2-5; CDR3aa: CATSRGQGYRQETQYF; CDR3nt: TGTGCCACCAGCAGAGGACAGGGATATCGCCAAGAGACCCAGTACTTC
abundance: NA; d_gene: NA; v_gene: TRBV19; j_gene: TRBJ2-1; CDR3aa: CASSMGWLAYNEQFF; CDR3nt: TGTGCCAGTAGTATGGGGTGGCTAGCTTACAATGAGCAGTTCTTC
abundance: NA; d_gene: NA; v_gene: TRBV27; j_gene: TRBJ2-5; CDR3aa: CATRGGLLGRQETQYF; CDR3nt: TGTGCCACAAGGGGGGGATTATTGGGACGCCAAGAGACCCAGTACTTC
abundance: NA; d_gene: NA; v_gene: TRBV19; j_gene: TRBJ1-1; CDR3aa: CASSDGPNTEAFF; CDR3nt: TGTGCCAGTAGTGACGGCCCGAACACTGAAGCTTTCTTT
abundance: NA; d_gene: TRBD2; v_gene: TRBV4-1; j_gene: TRBJ2-1; CDR3aa: CASSQESSGRVYNEQFF; CDR3nt: TGCGCCAGCAGCCAAGAGTCCAGCGGGAGGGTGTACAATGAGCAGTTCTTC
abundance: NA; d_gene: NA; v_gene: TRBV4-1; j_gene: TRBJ1-1; CDR3aa: CASSPLSVRGYTEAFF; CDR3nt: TGCGCCAGCAGCCCCCTCTCGGTCAGGGGTTACACTGAAGCTTTCTTT
abundance: NA; d_gene: NA; v_gene: TRBV20-1; j_gene: TRBJ2-4; CDR3aa: CSAGQLDPKNIQYF; CDR3nt: TGCAGTGCGGGTCAACTAGACCCAAAAAACATTCAGTACTTC
abundance: once; d_gene: NA; v_gene: TRBV7-8; j_gene: TRBJ2-1; CDR3aa: CASSLEYGSSYNEQFF; CDR3nt: TGTGCCAGCAGCTTAGAATACGGTAGCTCCTACAATGAGCAGTTCTTC
abundance: NA; d_gene: NA; v_gene: TRBV6-6; j_gene: TRBJ1-4; CDR3aa: CASSPLRGNEKLFF; CDR3nt: TGTGCCAGCAGTCCTCTGAGGGGAAATGAAAAACTGTTTTTT
abundance: NA; d_gene: NA; v_gene: TRBV7-6; j_gene: TRBJ2-1; CDR3aa: CASSLSASYNEQFF; CDR3nt: TGTGCCAGCAGCCTCTCCGCTTCTTACAATGAGCAGTTCTTC
abundance: NA; d_gene: NA; v_gene: TRBV5-6; j_gene: TRBJ2-3; CDR3aa: CASRQTPMREQYF; CDR3nt: TGTGCCAGCAGACAGACTCCCATGAGAGAGCAGTATTTT
abundance: NA; d_gene: NA; v_gene: TRBV27; j_gene: TRBJ2-2; CDR3aa: CASSLWEPGELFF; CDR3nt: TGTGCCAGCAGTTTGTGGGAGCCCGGGGAGCTGTTTTTT
abundance: few; d_gene: NA; v_gene: TRBV27; j_gene: TRBJ2-7; CDR3aa: CASSFKGSRSEQYF; CDR3nt: TGTGCCAGCAGTTTTAAGGGGAGCCGGAGCGAGCAGTACTTC
abundance: NA; d_gene: NA; v_gene: TRBV21-1; j_gene: TRBJ1-3; CDR3aa: CASSKGGTEMSGNTIYF; CDR3nt: TGTGCCAGCAGCAAAGGGGGGACGGAGATGTCTGGAAACACCATATATTTT
abundance: NA; d_gene: TRBD1; v_gene: TRBV30; j_gene: TRBJ2-7; CDR3aa: CAWSPYLPTGTGYYSYEQYF; CDR3nt: TGTGCCTGGAGTCCCTATCTTCCCACCGGGACAGGGTATTACTCCTACGAGCAGTACTTC
abundance: few; d_gene: NA; v_gene: TRBV6-1; j_gene: TRBJ1-2; CDR3aa: CASHGGPDGYTF; CDR3nt: TGTGCCAGCCATGGAGGACCTGATGGCTACACCTTC
abundance: NA; d_gene: NA; v_gene: TRBV21-1; j_gene: TRBJ2-6; CDR3aa: CASRAPVNGSSGANVLTF; CDR3nt: TGTGCCAGCAGGGCCCCGGTTAACGGGAGCTCTGGGGCCAACGTCCTGACTTTC
abundance: NA; d_gene: TRBD2; v_gene: TRBV19; j_gene: TRBJ2-7; CDR3aa: CASTDGSGSSYEQYF; CDR3nt: TGTGCCAGTACCGACGGAAGCGGGAGCTCCTACGAGCAGTACTTC
abundance: NA; d_gene: TRBD1; v_gene: TRBV20-1; j_gene: TRBJ1-2; CDR3aa: CSARDLEEGAHGYTF; CDR3nt: TGCAGTGCTAGAGATTTAGAGGAGGGGGCCCATGGCTACACCTTC
abundance: NA; d_gene: TRBD1; v_gene: TRBV9; j_gene: TRBJ2-7; CDR3aa: CASSAQQGPSYEQYF; CDR3nt: TGTGCCAGCAGCGCCCAACAGGGGCCCTCCTACGAGCAGTACTTC
abundance: once; d_gene: NA; v_gene: TRBV5-6; j_gene: TRBJ1-1; CDR3aa: CASSLAANRRENTEAFF; CDR3nt: TGTGCCAGCAGCTTGGCGGCTAACCGACGGGAGAACACTGAAGCTTTCTTT